The T cell receptor beta chain under discussion was sequenced for a study of shared clonotypes between healthy human individuals. Germline assignment: CDR1 MDHEN and CDR2 SYDVKM. V was pared by 7 bases and J by 7 bases, with 10 bases of the junction left unmatched. CDR3 length equals 14 residues. Method: immunoSEQ multiplex PCR; TCRdb's copy keeps in-frame clones and lacks some. The sample yields about 470,000 clones, more than 75% seen once. The sequenced sample was PBMCs. This sequence joins TRBV28 and TRBJ2-7; 10 bases map to TRBD1. This sequence was found in a woman aged 40-49 years in good health. Some clones in this sample may be carry-over from other donors' samples. The CDR3 bases are TGTGCCAGCATGGAGAGACAGGGGGCTTGGGAGCAGTACTTC. Its protein is CASMERQGAWEQYF. Full variable domain (remainder filled in from reference TRBV28 and TRBJ2-7): DVKVTQSSRYLVKRTGEKVFLECVQDMDHENMFWYRQDPGLGLRLIYFSYDVKMKEKGDIPEGYSVSREKKERFSLILESASTNQTSMYLCASMERQGAWEQYFGPGTRLTVT.